The 18 T cell receptor beta chains below all came from one sample that was sequenced in a study of cytomegalovirus exposure and HLA in healthy donors (dated by TCRdb to 2015 to 2018). The library was obtained by the immunoSEQ multiplex PCR assay. A mixture of 60 forward primers for TCR Vbeta segments and 13 reverse primers for TCR Jbeta segments was used in the multiplex PCR. The table was pulled from immuneACCESS by TCRdb, which kept in-frame rearrangements only. Such tables lose some clones; where checked, under half of the loss comes from unresolved V genes, and the rest has no known cause. This specimen's table enumerates roughly 31,000 clones. The ten largest clones represent 0.55% to 0.75% of the sample. The sequenced material came from PBMCs. These receptors came from a man between 25 and 39 years old in good health and CMV-seronegative.

The chain is built from TRBV29-1 and TRBJ1-1, with 10 bases that match TRBD1. V lost 4 bases, J lost 0 bases, and 5 bases stayed unmatched. The CDR3 loop spans 15 amino acids. In germline, CDR1 is SQVTM, CDR2 ANQGSEA. As DNA, the CDR3 is TGCAGCGTTGGGGGACAGGGGCTGTTGAACACTGAAGCTTTCTTT. As protein: CSVGGQGLLNTEAFF. The complete variable domain, with remaining parts taken from reference TRBV29-1 and TRBJ1-1, reads SAVISQKPSRDICQRGTSLTIQCQVDSQVTMMFWYRQQPGQSLTLIATANQGSEATYESGFVIDKFPISRPNLTFSTLTVSNMSPEDSSIYLCSVGGQGLLNTEAFFGQGTRLTVV.

The CDR3 loop reads CASSLRQGFEKLFF. In nucleotides, the CDR3 is TGTGCCAGCAGCTTACGGCAGGGGTTTGAAAAACTGTTTTTT. The V and J genes are TRBV7-2 and TRBJ1-4, with a possible D match to TRBD1 (6 bases). CDR3 size: 14 residues. Germline values: CDR1 SGHTA, CDR2 FQGNSA. V gave up 2 bases and J gave up 7 bases, with 11 bases separating them.

The chain is built from TRBV7-2 and TRBJ2-7; D possibly corresponds to TRBD2 (6 bases). V lost 1 base, J lost 2 bases, and 9 bases lay in between. The CDR3 length is 14 residues. Germline CDR1 and CDR2: SGHTA and FQGNSA. The DNA of the CDR3 is TGTGCCAGCAGCTTAGGTCGCGGGGCCTACGAGCAGTACTTC. This sequence encodes CASSLGRGAYEQYF.

For this clone: At one end, the junction sequence differs from germline, possibly due to a read error. The chain couples TRBV4-2 to TRBJ2-2; the D gene is possibly TRBD2 (6 bases). The germline gives CDR1 LGHNA, CDR2 YNFKEQ. CDR3 size: 18 residues. CDR3 nucleotides: TGTGCCAGCAGCCAAGGCTCAGAGGGCGGGGTGAACTCCGGGGAGCTGTTTTTT. Translated: CASSQGSEGGVNSGELFF.

This sequence joins TRBV5-1 and TRBJ1-4; the D gene is possibly TRBD1 (5 bases). The V end lost 2 bases, the J end lost 4 bases, and 24 bases lay between the germline ends. In germline, CDR1 is SGHRS, CDR2 YFSETQ. The CDR3 consists of 19 residues. DNA of the CDR3: TGCGCCAGCAGCTTCACCGGCGGGACTATTTTGGGATTTAATGAAAAACTGTTTTTT. Translation gives CASSFTGGTILGFNEKLFF.

The rearrangement links TRBV5-1 to TRBJ2-7; no firm D call. This CDR3 is built from 13 residues. V dropped 2 bases and J dropped 7 bases, with 13 bases sitting between them. The germline V gene encodes CDR1 SGHRS and CDR2 YFSETQ. The CDR3 DNA reads as TGCGCCAGCAGCTTAGACCCAGCGATGGAGCAGTACTTC. Protein product: CASSLDPAMEQYF. The full variable domain, its missing parts supplied by reference TRBV5-1 and TRBJ2-7, is KAGVTQTPRYLIKTRGQQVTLSCSPISGHRSVSWYQQTPGQGLQFLFEYFSETQRNKGNFPGRFSGRQFSNSRSEMNVSTLELGDSALYLCASSLDPAMEQYFGPGTRLTVT.

The genes are TRBV27 and TRBJ2-3, with 7 nucleotides matching TRBD1. Germline V gene lookup returns CDR1 MNHEY and CDR2 SMNVEV (reference sequence). The CDR3 runs 16 residues. J was trimmed by 4 bases and V by 6 bases; bases with no gene match: 13. In DNA, the CDR3 is TGTGCCAGCAGGACACTAGGAACAGGGGTTGCAGATACGCAGTATTTT. This sequence encodes CASRTLGTGVADTQYF.

This sequence joins TRBV5-4 and TRBJ2-6, with a possible D match to TRBD1 (5 bases). Germline-derived CDR1 and CDR2 are SGHNT and YYREEE (reference sequence). The germline V and J ends were trimmed by 0 bases and 4 bases, with 8 bases remaining between them. This CDR3 has 15 residues. The CDR3 DNA is TGTGCCAGCAGCTTGGCTGGGGCCGGGGCCAACGTCCTGACTTTC. Encoded protein: CASSLAGAGANVLTF.

The V and J genes are TRBV7-2 and TRBJ1-1; D is possibly TRBD1 (6 bases). V lost 2 bases and J 8 bases, leaving 12 bases between the germline ends. The CDR3 is made up of 13 amino acids. Germline V gene lookup returns CDR1 SGHTA and CDR2 FQGNSA. This CDR3 reads CASSLKGGIEAFF. Written as DNA, the CDR3 is TGTGCCAGCAGCTTAAAGGGGGGGATCGAAGCTTTCTTT.

This chain connects TRBV7-2 to TRBJ2-7, with D perhaps TRBD2 (6 bases). CDR1 is SGHTA, CDR2 FQGNSA, per germline. CDR3 length: 16 residues. Trimming took off 4 bases at V and 1 base at J, with 17 bases between the two ends. CDR3 DNA sequence: TGTGCCAGCAGCTCGTCGCGGCGGGAACTATCCTACGAGCAGTACTTC. As protein: CASSSSRRELSYEQYF. Filled out from reference TRBV7-2 and TRBJ2-7, the complete variable domain reads GAGVSQSPSNKVTEKGKDVELRCDPISGHTALYWYRQSLGQGLEFLIYFQGNSAPDKSGLPSDRFSAERTGGSVSTLTIQRTQQEDSAVYLCASSSSRRELSYEQYFGPGTRLTVT.

The V and J genes are TRBV11-3 and TRBJ1-4; 8 nucleotides align to TRBD1. The junction had 7 bases not matched to a gene; V was cut back by 3 bases and J by 4 bases. From germline, CDR1 is SGHNT and CDR2 YENEEA. The CDR3 runs 16 residues. The CDR3 is CASSFRPQGVNEKLFF. In DNA, the CDR3 is TGTGCCAGCAGCTTCCGCCCACAGGGGGTTAATGAAAAACTGTTTTTT.

The chain joins TRBV25-1 to TRBJ1-1, with TRBD1 identical over 8 bases. The CDR3 loop spans 15 amino acids. V was clipped by 4 bases and J by 6 bases; unmatched bases: 10. The germline gives CDR1 MGHDK, CDR2 SYGVNS. The chain's CDR3 is CASSGAGGGVAEAFF. The CDR3 coding sequence is TGTGCCAGCAGTGGGGCAGGGGGCGGGGTGGCTGAAGCTTTCTTT. Filled out from reference TRBV25-1 and TRBJ1-1, the complete variable domain reads EADIYQTPRYLVIGTGKKITLECSQTMGHDKMYWYQQDPGMELHLIHYSYGVNSTEKGDLSSESTVSRIRTEHFPLTLESARPSHTSQYLCASSGAGGGVAEAFFGQGTRLTVV.

The chain recombines TRBV7-8 with TRBJ1-1, with unresolved D. The CDR3 is 16 amino acids. Trimming stripped 5 bases from V and 2 bases from J, with 18 bases between. Germline CDR1 is SGHVS and CDR2 is FQNEAQ. CDR3 sequence reads: CASSPSDPGINTEAFF. The DNA for the CDR3 is TGTGCCAGCAGCCCTTCCGACCCAGGAATCAACACTGAAGCTTTCTTT.

The chain's CDR3 is CASSLWQFTGELFF. The DNA of the CDR3 is TGTGCCAGCAGCTTATGGCAGTTCACCGGGGAGCTGTTTTTT. The V and J genes are TRBV7-9 and TRBJ2-2, with D unresolved. This CDR3 is built from 14 residues. The germline V and J ends were trimmed by 2 bases and 4 bases, with 8 bases remaining between them. Germline CDR1 SEHNR, CDR2 FQNEAQ (reference sequence). Full variable domain (missing parts from reference TRBV7-9 and TRBJ2-2): DTGVSQNPRHKITKRGQNVTFRCDPISEHNRLYWYRQTLGQGPEFLTYFQNEAQLEKSRLLSDRFSAERPKGSFSTLEIQRTEQGDSAMYLCASSLWQFTGELFFGEGSRLTVL.

This chain connects TRBV6-5 to TRBJ1-2; 12 bases agree with TRBD1. Germline V gene data show CDR1 as MNHEY and CDR2 as SVGAGI. This CDR3 spans 15 amino acids. Unmatched junction bases numbered 1, after V lost 2 bases and J lost 3 bases. The CDR3 loop is CASSYGTGGHYGYTF. CDR3 DNA: TGTGCCAGCAGTTACGGGACAGGGGGCCACTATGGCTACACCTTC.

The chain joins TRBV7-9 to TRBJ1-2; D gene ambiguous. V was clipped by 3 bases and J by 8 bases, with 10 bases between them. CDR1 SEHNR and CDR2 FQNEAQ come from the germline V gene (reference sequence). The length of the CDR3 is 12 residues. CDR3 DNA: TGTGCCAGCAGCTTGGGAGGGTACGGCTACACCTTC. Protein: CASSLGGYGYTF.

The chain combines TRBV5-1 with TRBJ1-1; a weak D match, TRBD1 (6 bases). The V end lost 4 bases, the J end lost 4 bases, and 17 bases lay between the germline ends. In germline, CDR1 is SGHRS, CDR2 YFSETQ. The CDR3 is 15 residues long. CDR3 region: CASSRVSGEGTEAFF. DNA for the CDR3: TGCGCCAGCAGCCGTGTATCAGGGGAGGGCACTGAAGCTTTCTTT.

This chain joins TRBV7-2 and TRBJ1-1; no firm D call. Trimming stripped 7 bases from V and 6 bases from J, with 15 bases between. The CDR3 is 13 amino acids. Germline CDR1 is SGHTA and CDR2 is FQGNSA. This CDR3 reads CASTAQPGAEAFF. CDR3 nucleotides: TGTGCCAGCACCGCCCAGCCCGGGGCTGAAGCTTTCTTT. Drawing the rest from reference TRBV7-2 and TRBJ1-1, the complete variable domain is GAGVSQSPSNKVTEKGKDVELRCDPISGHTALYWYRQSLGQGLEFLIYFQGNSAPDKSGLPSDRFSAERTGGSVSTLTIQRTQQEDSAVYLCASTAQPGAEAFFGQGTRLTVV.